One T cell receptor beta chain is described in this entry. The antigen is unknown. This specimen belongs to a study of blood T cells in healthy people across ages. Points from the study as a whole: Per-million-T-cell TCR beta diversity fell roughly linearly with age.

PCR was performed a second time for roughly 7 to 11 cycles using a sample-barcoded 5' primer and a J-beta primer mix. TCRdb re-called the 5' RACE reads through MiXCR, storing one row per CDR3 protein. The sample holds 700,000 to 950,000 distinct CDR3 sequences; roughly 64% are singletons and the top ten take 22%. The CDR3 contains 13 residues. CDR1 and CDR2 (germline): SEHNR, FQNEAQ (reference sequence). The source of this sequence is a man aged 30 to 45 in good health. Sequencing was done on a sample of blood. The J gene is TRBJ1-2, the V gene TRBV7-9; D perhaps matches TRBD1 (6 bases). CDR3 protein: CAGGPPVPYGYTF. The CDR3 bases are TGTGCGGGGGGGCCACCAGTTCCATATGGCTACACCTTC. The whole variable domain, remainder taken from reference TRBV7-9 and TRBJ1-2, is DTGVSQNPRHKITKRGQNVTFRCDPISEHNRLYWYRQTLGQGPEFLTYFQNEAQLEKSRLLSDRFSAERPKGSFSTLEIQRTEQGDSAMYLCAGGPPVPYGYTFGSGTRLTVV.